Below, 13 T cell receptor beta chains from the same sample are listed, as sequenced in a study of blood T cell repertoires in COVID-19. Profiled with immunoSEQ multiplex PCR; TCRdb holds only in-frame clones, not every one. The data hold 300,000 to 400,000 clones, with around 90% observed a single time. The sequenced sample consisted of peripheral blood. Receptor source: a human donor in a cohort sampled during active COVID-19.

CDR3 sequence (DNA): TGTGCCAGCAGCTTGAAGGGGGCAGGTCAGCCCCAGCATTTT. Encoded protein: CASSLKGAGQPQHF. The rearrangement links TRBV5-6 to TRBJ1-5; 7 bases are a match to TRBD1. After removal of 1 base from V and 6 bases from J, the junction contained 4 bases not matched to a gene. The length of the CDR3 is 14 residues. Germline V CDR1 and CDR2: SGHDT, YYEEEE. Using reference TRBV5-6 and TRBJ1-5 for the parts outside the CDR3, the full variable domain is DAGVTQSPTHLIKTRGQQVTLRCSPKSGHDTVSWYQQALGQGPQFIFQYYEEEERQRGNFPDRFSGHQFPNYSSELNVNALLLGDSALYLCASSLKGAGQPQHFGDGTRLSIL.

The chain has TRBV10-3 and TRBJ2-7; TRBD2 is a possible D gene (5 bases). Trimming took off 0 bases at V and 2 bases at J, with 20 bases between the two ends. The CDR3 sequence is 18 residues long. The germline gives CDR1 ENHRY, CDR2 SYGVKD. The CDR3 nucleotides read TGTGCCATCAGTGAGTCGAGTGACACCGTAAGCGGAACCTACGAGCAGTACTTC. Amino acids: CAISESSDTVSGTYEQYF.

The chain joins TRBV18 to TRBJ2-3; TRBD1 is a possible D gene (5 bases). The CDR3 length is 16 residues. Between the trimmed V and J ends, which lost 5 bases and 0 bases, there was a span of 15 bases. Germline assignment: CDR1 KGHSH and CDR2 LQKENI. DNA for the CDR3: TGTGCCAGCTCAAGGGAACAGGCTCCTAGCACAGATACGCAGTATTTT. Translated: CASSREQAPSTDTQYF.

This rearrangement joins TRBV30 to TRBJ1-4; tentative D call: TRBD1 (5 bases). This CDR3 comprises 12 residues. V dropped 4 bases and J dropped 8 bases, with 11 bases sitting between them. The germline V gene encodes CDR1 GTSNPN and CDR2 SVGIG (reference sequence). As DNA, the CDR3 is TGTGCCTGGACGGGGGGATCCGAAAAACTGTTTTTT. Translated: CAWTGGSEKLFF.

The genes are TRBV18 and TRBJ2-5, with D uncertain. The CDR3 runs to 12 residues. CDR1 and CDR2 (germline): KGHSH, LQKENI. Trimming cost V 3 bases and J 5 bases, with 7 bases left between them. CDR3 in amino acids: CASSPVRETQYF. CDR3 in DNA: TGTGCCAGCTCACCCGTTCGGGAGACCCAGTACTTC.

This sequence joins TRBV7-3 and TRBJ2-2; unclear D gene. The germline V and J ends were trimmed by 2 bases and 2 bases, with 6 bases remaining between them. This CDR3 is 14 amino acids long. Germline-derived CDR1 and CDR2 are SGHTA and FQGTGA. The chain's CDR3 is CASSLGHNTGELFF. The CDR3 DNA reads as TGTGCCAGCAGCTTAGGCCATAACACCGGGGAGCTGTTTTTT.

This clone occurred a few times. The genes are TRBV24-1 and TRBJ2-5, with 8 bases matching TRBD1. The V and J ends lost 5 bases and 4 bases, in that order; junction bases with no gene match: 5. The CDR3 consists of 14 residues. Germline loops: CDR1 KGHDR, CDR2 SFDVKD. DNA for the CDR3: TGTGCCACCAGTGCGGCAGGGGGCCGAGAGACCCAGTACTTC. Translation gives CATSAAGGRETQYF.

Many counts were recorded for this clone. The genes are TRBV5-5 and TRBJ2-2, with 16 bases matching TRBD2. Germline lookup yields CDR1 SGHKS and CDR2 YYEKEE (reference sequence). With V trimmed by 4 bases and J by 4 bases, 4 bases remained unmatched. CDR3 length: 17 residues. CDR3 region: CASSPGLAGGRTGELFF. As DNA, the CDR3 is TGTGCCAGCAGCCCGGGACTAGCGGGAGGGCGCACCGGGGAGCTGTTTTTT.

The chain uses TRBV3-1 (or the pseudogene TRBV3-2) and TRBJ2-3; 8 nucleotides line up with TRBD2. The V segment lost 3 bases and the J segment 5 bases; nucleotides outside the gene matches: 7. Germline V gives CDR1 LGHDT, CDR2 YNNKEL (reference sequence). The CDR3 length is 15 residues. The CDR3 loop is CASSQMSGGGDTQYF. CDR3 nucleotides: TGTGCCAGCAGCCAGATGAGCGGGGGTGGAGATACGCAGTATTTT.

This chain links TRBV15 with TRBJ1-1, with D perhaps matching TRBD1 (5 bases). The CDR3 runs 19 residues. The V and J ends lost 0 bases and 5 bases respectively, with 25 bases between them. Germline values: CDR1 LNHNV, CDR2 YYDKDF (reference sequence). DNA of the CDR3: TGTGCCACCAGCAGAGAAGCTAGGGGTTTTGGTCGTCTGGGGACTGAAGCTTTCTTT. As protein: CATSREARGFGRLGTEAFF.

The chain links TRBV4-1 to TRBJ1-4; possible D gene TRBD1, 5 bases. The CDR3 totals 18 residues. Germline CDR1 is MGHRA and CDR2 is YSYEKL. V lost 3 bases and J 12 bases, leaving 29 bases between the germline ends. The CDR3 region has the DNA TGCGCCAGCAGCCACCAAAGTAGACTACGGGACTATCTCGAACAACTGTTTTTT. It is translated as CASSHQSRLRDYLEQLFF.

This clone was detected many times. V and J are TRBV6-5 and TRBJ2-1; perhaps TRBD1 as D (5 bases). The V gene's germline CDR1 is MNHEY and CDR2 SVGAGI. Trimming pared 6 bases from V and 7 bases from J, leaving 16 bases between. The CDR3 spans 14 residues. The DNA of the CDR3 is TGTGCCAGCAGGCCGTTAAATTCAGGGAATGAGCAGTTCTTC. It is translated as CASRPLNSGNEQFF.

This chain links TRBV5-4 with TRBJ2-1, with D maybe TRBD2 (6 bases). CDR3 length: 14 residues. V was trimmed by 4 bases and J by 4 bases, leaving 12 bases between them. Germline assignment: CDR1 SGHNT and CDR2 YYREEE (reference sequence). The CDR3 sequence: CASSMGLTYNEQFF. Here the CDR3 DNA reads TGTGCCAGCAGCATGGGACTTACATACAATGAGCAGTTCTTC.